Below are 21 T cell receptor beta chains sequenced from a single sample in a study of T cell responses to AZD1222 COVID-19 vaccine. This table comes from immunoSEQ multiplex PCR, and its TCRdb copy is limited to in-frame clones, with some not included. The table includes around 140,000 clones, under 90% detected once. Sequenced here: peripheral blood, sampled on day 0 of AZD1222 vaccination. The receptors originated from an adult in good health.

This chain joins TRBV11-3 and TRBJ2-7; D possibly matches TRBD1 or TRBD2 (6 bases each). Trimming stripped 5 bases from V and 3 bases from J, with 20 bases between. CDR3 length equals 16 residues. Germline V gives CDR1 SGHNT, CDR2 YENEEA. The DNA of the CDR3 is TGTGCCAGCAGCCCCCAATCGGGGGCCTTCGACTACGAGCAGTACTTC. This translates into CASSPQSGAFDYEQYF.

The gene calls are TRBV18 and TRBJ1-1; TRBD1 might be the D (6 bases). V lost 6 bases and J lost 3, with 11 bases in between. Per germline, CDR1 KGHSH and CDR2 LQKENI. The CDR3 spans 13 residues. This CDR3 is CASSSNRDTEAFF. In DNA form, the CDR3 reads TGTGCCAGCTCGTCCAACAGGGACACTGAAGCTTTCTTT. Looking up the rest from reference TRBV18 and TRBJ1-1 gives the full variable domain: NAGVMQNPRHLVRRRGQEARLRCSPMKGHSHVYWYRQLPEEGLKFMVYLQKENIIDESGMPKERFSAEFPKEGPSILRIQQVVRGDSAAYFCASSSNRDTEAFFGQGTRLTVV.

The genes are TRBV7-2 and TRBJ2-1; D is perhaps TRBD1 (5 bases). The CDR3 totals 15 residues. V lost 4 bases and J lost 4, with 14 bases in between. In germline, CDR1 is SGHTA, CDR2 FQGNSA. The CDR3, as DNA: TGTGCCAGCAGCTCTTCAGGGTCCGCTTACAATGAGCAGTTCTTC. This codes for CASSSSGSAYNEQFF.

CDR3 DNA sequence: TGTGCCAGCAGTGCTGACCAAATAGCTTTCTTT. Amino acids: CASSADQIAFF. This rearrangement joins TRBV2 to TRBJ1-1; D is unclear. The V end lost 4 bases, the J end lost 10 bases, and 10 bases lay between the germline ends. The CDR3 sequence is 11 residues long. Germline V gives CDR1 SNHLY, CDR2 FYNNEI.

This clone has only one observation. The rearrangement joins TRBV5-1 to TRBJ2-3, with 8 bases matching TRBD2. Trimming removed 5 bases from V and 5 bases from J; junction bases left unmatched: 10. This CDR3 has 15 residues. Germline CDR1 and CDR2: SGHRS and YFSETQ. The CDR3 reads CASRPTGGPQDTQYF. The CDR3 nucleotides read TGCGCCAGCAGACCAACGGGGGGGCCGCAAGATACGCAGTATTTT.

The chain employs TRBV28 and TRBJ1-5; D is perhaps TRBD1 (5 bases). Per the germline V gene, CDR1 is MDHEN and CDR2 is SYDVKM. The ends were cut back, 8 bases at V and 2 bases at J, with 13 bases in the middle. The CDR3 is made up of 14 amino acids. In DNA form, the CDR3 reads TGTGCCAGCGGGGGGGGACGGCGCAATCAGCCCCAGCATTTT. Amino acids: CASGGGRRNQPQHF. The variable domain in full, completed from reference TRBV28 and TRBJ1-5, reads DVKVTQSSRYLVKRTGEKVFLECVQDMDHENMFWYRQDPGLGLRLIYFSYDVKMKEKGDIPEGYSVSREKKERFSLILESASTNQTSMYLCASGGGRRNQPQHFGDGTRLSIL.

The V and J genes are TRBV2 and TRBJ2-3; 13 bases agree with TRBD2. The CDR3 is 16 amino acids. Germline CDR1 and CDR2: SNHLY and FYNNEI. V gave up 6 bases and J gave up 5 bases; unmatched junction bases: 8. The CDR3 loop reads CASRMTSGGSGDTQYF. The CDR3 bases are TGTGCCAGCAGGATGACTAGCGGGGGGTCGGGAGATACGCAGTATTTT.

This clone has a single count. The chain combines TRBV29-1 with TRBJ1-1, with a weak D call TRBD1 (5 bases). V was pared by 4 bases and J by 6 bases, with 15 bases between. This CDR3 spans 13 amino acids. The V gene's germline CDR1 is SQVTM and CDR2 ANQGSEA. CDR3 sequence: CSVGRGLGAEAFF. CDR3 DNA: TGCAGCGTTGGTAGGGGTCTCGGGGCTGAAGCTTTCTTT.

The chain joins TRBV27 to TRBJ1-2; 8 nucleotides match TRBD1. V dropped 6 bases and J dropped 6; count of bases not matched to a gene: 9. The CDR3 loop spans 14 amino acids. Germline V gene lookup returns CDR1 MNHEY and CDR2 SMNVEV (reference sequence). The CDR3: CASSPRGRGDGYTF. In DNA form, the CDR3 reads TGTGCCAGCAGCCCCAGGGGGCGCGGGGATGGCTACACCTTC.

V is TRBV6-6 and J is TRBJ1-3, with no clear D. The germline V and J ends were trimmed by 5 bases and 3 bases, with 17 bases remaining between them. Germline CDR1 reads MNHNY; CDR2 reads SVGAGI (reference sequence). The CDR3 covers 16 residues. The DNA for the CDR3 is TGTGCCAGCAGTACGACCCGGACCCCGGGTGGAAACACCATATATTTT. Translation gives CASSTTRTPGGNTIYF.

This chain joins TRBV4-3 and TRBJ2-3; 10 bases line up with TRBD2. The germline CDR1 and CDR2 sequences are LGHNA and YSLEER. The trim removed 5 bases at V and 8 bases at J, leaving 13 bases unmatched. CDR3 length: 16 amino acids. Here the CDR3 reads CASSGAAGGRGGTQYF. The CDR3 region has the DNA TGCGCCAGCAGCGGCGCAGCGGGGGGGCGGGGTGGTACGCAGTATTTT.

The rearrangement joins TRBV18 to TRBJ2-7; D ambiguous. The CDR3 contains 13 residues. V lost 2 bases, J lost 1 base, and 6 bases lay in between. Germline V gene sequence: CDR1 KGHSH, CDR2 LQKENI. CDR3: CASSPYLSYEQYF. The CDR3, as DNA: TGTGCCAGCTCACCATACCTATCCTACGAGCAGTACTTC.

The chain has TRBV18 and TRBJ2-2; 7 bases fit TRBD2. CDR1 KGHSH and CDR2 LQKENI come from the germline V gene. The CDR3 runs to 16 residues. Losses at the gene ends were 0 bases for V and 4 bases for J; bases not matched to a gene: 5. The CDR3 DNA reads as TGTGCCAGCTCACCACCAAGCGGGGTAGGCACCGGGGAGCTGTTTTTT. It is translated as CASSPPSGVGTGELFF.

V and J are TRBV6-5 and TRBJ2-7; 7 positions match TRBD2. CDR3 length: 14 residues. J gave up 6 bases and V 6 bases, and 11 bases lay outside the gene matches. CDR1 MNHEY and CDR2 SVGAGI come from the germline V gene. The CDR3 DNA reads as TGTGCCAGCAGGGAGACAGCGGGGTTCGGCGAGCAGTACTTC. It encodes CASRETAGFGEQYF.

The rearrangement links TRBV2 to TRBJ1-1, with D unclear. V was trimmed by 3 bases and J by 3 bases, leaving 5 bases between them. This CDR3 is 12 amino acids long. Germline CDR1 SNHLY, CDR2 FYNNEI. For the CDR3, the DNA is TGTGCCAGCAGTGAGGACTACACTGAAGCTTTCTTT. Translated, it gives CASSEDYTEAFF. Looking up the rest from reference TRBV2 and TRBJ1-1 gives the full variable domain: EPEVTQTPSHQVTQMGQEVILRCVPISNHLYFYWYRQILGQKVEFLVSFYNNEISEKSEIFDDQFSVERPDGSNFTLKIRSTKLEDSAMYFCASSEDYTEAFFGQGTRLTVV.

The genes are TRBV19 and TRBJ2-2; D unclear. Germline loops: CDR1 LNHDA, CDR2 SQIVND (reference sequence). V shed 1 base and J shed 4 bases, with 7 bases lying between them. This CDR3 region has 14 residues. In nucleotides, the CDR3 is TGTGCCAGTAGTATAGGACATCCCACCGGGGAGCTGTTTTTT. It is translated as CASSIGHPTGELFF. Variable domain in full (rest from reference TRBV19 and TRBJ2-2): DGGITQSPKYLFRKEGQNVTLSCEQNLNHDAMYWYRQDPGQGLRLIYYSQIVNDFQKGDIAEGYSVSREKKESFPLTVTSAQKNPTAFYLCASSIGHPTGELFFGEGSRLTVL.

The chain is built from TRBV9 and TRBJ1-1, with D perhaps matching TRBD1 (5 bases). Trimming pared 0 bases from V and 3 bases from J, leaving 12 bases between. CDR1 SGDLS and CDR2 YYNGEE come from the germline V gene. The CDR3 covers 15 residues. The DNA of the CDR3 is TGTGCCAGCAGCGTAGGGGGGACGGTTGACACTGAAGCTTTCTTT. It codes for CASSVGGTVDTEAFF.

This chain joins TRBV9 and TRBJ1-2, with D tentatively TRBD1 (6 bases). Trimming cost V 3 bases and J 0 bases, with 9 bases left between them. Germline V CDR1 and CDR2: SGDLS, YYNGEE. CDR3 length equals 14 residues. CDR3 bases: TGTGCCAGCAGCGGGACAGAAGCTAACTATGGCTACACCTTC. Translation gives CASSGTEANYGYTF.

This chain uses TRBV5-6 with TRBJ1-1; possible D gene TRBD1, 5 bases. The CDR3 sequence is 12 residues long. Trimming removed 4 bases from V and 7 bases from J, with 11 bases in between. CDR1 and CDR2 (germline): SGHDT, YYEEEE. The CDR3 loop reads CASSPLGDEAFF. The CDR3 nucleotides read TGTGCCAGCAGCCCGCTGGGGGATGAAGCTTTCTTT.

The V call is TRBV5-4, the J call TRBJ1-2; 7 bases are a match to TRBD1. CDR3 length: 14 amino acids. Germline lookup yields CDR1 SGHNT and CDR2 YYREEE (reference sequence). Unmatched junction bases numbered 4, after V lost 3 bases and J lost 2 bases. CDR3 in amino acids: CASSSRGQNYGYTF. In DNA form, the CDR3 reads TGTGCCAGCAGCTCCAGGGGACAGAACTATGGCTACACCTTC.

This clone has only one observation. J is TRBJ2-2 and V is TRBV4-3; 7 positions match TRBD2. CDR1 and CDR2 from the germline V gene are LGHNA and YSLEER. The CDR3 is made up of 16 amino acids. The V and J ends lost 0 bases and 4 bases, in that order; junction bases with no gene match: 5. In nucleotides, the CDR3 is TGCGCCAGCAGCCAAGACTGGCTAGCGGCCACCGGGGAGCTGTTTTTT. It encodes CASSQDWLAATGELFF.